This T cell receptor (beta chain) was sequenced during a study of vaccination and CD4 T cells after COVID-19. This clonotype came up a few times. Antigen specificity is unknown. With the Oncomine TCR Beta short-read assay, DNA from cultured CD4+ T cells was sequenced. Researchers extracted genomic DNA from CD4+ T cells that had been cultured. A single record per CDR3 protein comes from TCRdb applying MiXCR to the PCR reads. The sample yields 8,500 to 14,000 distinct CDR3 sequences, around 30% seen once. The treatment: approximately 11-day PBMC culture with coronavirus spike peptide pools or control peptides (ViraFEST assay). CD4+ T lymphocytes from the unexposed donor were collected before the COVID-19 pandemic (2011-2018). Sequenced: CD4+ T cells from blood, cultured in vitro. The clonotype was recovered from a human donor in good health.

The CDR3 loop is CASSYRDGPMNTEAFF. The CDR3, as DNA: TGTGCCAGCAGTTACCGGGACGGTCCCATGAACACTGAAGCTTTCTTT. This chain joins TRBV6-2 or TRBV6-3 and TRBJ1-1; tentative D call: TRBD1 (5 bases). Trimming left V 2 bases short and J 0 bases short, with 13 bases between. Germline CDR1 MNHEY, CDR2 SVGEGT. This CDR3 region has 16 residues.